A selection of T cell receptor beta chains follows, all from one sample in a study of cytomegalovirus exposure and HLA in healthy donors. Data came from immunoSEQ multiplex PCR; TCRdb stores just in-frame clones and leaves some out. The data contain about 130,000 clones, 80% to 90% of them singletons. Sample: PBMCs. The receptors originated from a woman aged 18-30 years in good health and CMV-seropositive. CDR3s include the opening cysteine and the closing phenylalanine or tryptophan.

v_call	cdr3_aa
TRBV5-4	CASSLGLAGAITDTQYF
TRBV6-1	CASNLGTGPYEQYF
TRBV13	CASSLERGNEQFF
TRBV15	CATSRDRVTEAFF
TRBV7-8	CASSWSFGGRFGETQYF
TRBV7-9	CASSYIEQAYEQYF
TRBV30	CAGQGTETQYF
TRBV5-1	CASSLRQADGGGYTF
TRBV19	CASSITGGAYSSYEQYF
TRBV7-6	CASSLSPTGASSYEQYF
TRBV6-1	CASSERIYTRGYTF
TRBV7-3	CASSITFSGGLNNEQFF
TRBV27	CASSYHPGQGDYGYTF
TRBV9	CASSAGPSGGRGDTQYF
TRBV7-8	CASSLDLGGQPQHF
TRBV15	CATSRDGQRSEAFF
TRBV4-1	CASSQEMNRVTDTQYF
TRBV6-5	CASSYSAAGGYEQYF
TRBV9	CASSARGVLNNEAFF
TRBV11-2	CASSLPGQGEKLFF
TRBV11-2	CASSPRTSGAYNEQFF
TRBV25-1	CASSAKGFLNEKLFF
TRBV19	CASSMGGDEDTQYF
TRBV5-4	CASTLNGGREKLFF
TRBV2	CASILTDSSGTDTQYF
TRBV2	CASRTGQGILSSYEQYF